These 8 T cell receptor beta chains originate from one sample sequenced in a study of cytomegalovirus exposure and HLA in healthy donors. PCR primers comprised 60 Vbeta and 13 Jbeta primers. Here immunoSEQ multiplex PCR was the method, and the copy in TCRdb shows in-frame clones only, minus some. The table shows roughly 120,000 clones, with about three quarters occurring only once. The source material was PBMCs. These receptors were collected from a woman in her twenties or thirties in good health and CMV-seronegative.

The CDR3 DNA reads as TGTGCCAGCAGCTTAGCTTCGGGTCTTAAGGACTATGGCTACACCTTC. It yields the protein CASSLASGLKDYGYTF. The chain links TRBV11-1 to TRBJ1-2; D is unclear. V dropped 0 bases and J dropped 3 bases, with 14 bases sitting between them. The CDR3 is 16 amino acids. Germline lookup yields CDR1 SGHAT and CDR2 FQDESV (reference sequence).

The chain combines TRBV18 with TRBJ1-2, with 7 nucleotides matching TRBD1. The length of the CDR3 is 15 residues. Per the germline V gene, CDR1 is KGHSH and CDR2 is LQKENI. V was pared by 2 bases and J by 3 bases, with 6 bases of the junction left unmatched. Here the CDR3 reads CASSPAAGGDYGYTF. In nucleotides, the CDR3 is TGTGCCAGCTCACCAGCGGCAGGGGGTGACTATGGCTACACCTTC.

The rearrangement uses TRBV5-1 and TRBJ2-2, with TRBD1 matching 11 bases. V shed 4 bases, J shed 1 base, and the junction held 9 bases outside the gene matches. Germline V gives CDR1 SGHRS, CDR2 YFSETQ. The CDR3 totals 18 residues. The CDR3 spells CASSGLDRGLGNTGELFF. The CDR3 DNA follows: TGCGCCAGCAGCGGACTGGACAGGGGGCTGGGGAACACCGGGGAGCTGTTTTTT.

CDR3 coding DNA: TGTGCCAGCAGCATCCCAGGGAATAATTCACCCCTCCACTTT. Translating it yields CASSIPGNNSPLHF. J is TRBJ1-6 and V is TRBV5-4; D perhaps matches TRBD1 (5 bases). This CDR3 is built from 14 residues. The germline V gene has CDR1 SGHNT and CDR2 YYREEE (reference sequence). V gave up 4 bases and J gave up 5 bases, with 10 bases separating them. Full variable domain (remainder filled in from reference TRBV5-4 and TRBJ1-6): ETGVTQSPTHLIKTRGQQVTLRCSSQSGHNTVSWYQQALGQGPQFIFQYYREEENGRGNFPPRFSGLQFPNYSSELNVNALELDDSALYLCASSIPGNNSPLHFGNGTRLTVT.

This clone has just one count. The chain joins TRBV2 to TRBJ1-3, with 8 bases fitting TRBD1. This CDR3 spans 16 amino acids. V shed 6 bases, J shed 0 bases, and the junction held 7 bases outside the gene matches. CDR1 is SNHLY, CDR2 FYNNEI, per germline. For the CDR3, the DNA is TGTGCCAGCAGCCGGGACAGGACCATCTCTGGAAACACCATATATTTT. It translates to CASSRDRTISGNTIYF. The entire variable domain, with the rest obtained from reference TRBV2 and TRBJ1-3, is as follows: EPEVTQTPSHQVTQMGQEVILRCVPISNHLYFYWYRQILGQKVEFLVSFYNNEISEKSEIFDDQFSVERPDGSNFTLKIRSTKLEDSAMYFCASSRDRTISGNTIYFGEGSWLTVV.

This chain uses TRBV19 with TRBJ1-6; D might be TRBD1 (6 bases). The CDR3 length is 15 residues. V lost 2 bases and J lost 7, with 12 bases in between. Germline CDR1 is LNHDA and CDR2 is SQIVND (reference sequence). The DNA for the CDR3 is TGTGCCAGTAGTATATCGGGGGGGCGGAATTCACCCCTCCACTTT. Its translation is CASSISGGRNSPLHF.

The chain carries TRBV6-1 and TRBJ1-2; TRBD1 might be the D (6 bases). The CDR3 is made up of 13 amino acids. Per the germline V gene, CDR1 is MNHNS and CDR2 is SASEGT. V lost 8 bases and J lost 7, with 17 bases in between. As DNA, the CDR3 is TGTGCCAGCGGCTGGGGGCAGGGCCTTGGCTACACCTTC. This sequence encodes CASGWGQGLGYTF.

The chain is built from TRBV7-3 and TRBJ2-7; 7 nucleotides match TRBD1. V shed 0 bases, J shed 7 bases, and the junction held 3 bases outside the gene matches. CDR3 length equals 13 residues. CDR1 is SGHTA, CDR2 FQGTGA, per germline. The CDR3 loop is CASSLTQGQEQYF. DNA for the CDR3: TGTGCCAGCAGCTTAACACAGGGGCAAGAGCAGTACTTC.